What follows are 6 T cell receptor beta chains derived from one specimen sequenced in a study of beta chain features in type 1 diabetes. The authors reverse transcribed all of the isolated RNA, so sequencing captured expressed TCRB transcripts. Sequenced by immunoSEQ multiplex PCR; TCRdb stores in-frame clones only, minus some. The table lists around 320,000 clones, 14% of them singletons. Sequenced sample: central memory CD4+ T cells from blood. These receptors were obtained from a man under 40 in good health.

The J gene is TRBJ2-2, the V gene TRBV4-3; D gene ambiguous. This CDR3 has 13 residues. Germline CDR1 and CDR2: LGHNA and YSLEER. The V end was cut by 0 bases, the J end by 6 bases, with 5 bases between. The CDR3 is CASSQDWAGELFF. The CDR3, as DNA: TGCGCCAGCAGCCAAGATTGGGCCGGGGAGCTGTTTTTT.

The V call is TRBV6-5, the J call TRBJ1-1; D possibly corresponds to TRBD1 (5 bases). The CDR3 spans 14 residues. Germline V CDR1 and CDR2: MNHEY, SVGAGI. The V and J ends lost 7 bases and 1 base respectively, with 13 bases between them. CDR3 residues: CASNPWGGNTEAFF. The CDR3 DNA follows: TGTGCCAGCAACCCCTGGGGGGGGAACACTGAAGCTTTCTTT.

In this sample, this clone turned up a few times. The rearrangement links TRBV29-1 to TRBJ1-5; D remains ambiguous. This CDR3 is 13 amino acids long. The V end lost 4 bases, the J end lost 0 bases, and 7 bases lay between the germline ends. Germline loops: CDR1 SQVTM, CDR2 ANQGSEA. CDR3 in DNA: TGCAGCGTTGCTATCACTAGCAATCAGCCCCAGCATTTT. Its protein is CSVAITSNQPQHF.

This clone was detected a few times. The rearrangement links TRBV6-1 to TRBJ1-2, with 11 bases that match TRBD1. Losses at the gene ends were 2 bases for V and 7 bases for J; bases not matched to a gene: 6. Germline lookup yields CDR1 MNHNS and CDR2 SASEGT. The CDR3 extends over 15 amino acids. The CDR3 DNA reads TGTGCCAGCAGTGAACAGTGGACAGGGGGCAGTGGCTACACCTTC. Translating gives CASSEQWTGGSGYTF.

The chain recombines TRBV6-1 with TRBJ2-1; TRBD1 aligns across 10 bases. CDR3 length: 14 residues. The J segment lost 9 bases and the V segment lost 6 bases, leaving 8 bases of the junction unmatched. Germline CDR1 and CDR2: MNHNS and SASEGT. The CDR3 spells CASRPGQGFGEQFF. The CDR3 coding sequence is TGTGCCAGCAGGCCGGGACAGGGGTTCGGTGAGCAGTTCTTC.

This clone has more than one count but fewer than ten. CDR3 protein: CASTPSRGGGEQYV. The CDR3, as DNA: TGTGCCAGCACCCCCTCACGGGGCGGGGGTGAGCAGTACGTC. V gene TRBV11-2 combines with J gene TRBJ2-7; 7 nucleotides line up with TRBD2. This CDR3 is 14 amino acids long. V was clipped by 7 bases and J by 7 bases; unmatched bases: 13. Per germline, CDR1 SGHAT and CDR2 FQNNGV.